The 29 T cell receptor beta chains in this list originate from one sample, sequenced in a study of cytomegalovirus exposure and HLA in healthy donors. Clones were read by immunoSEQ multiplex PCR, and TCRdb kept only the in-frame ones, dropping some. The data contain some 140,000 clones, about nine tenths of them seen just once; the ten biggest clones take up roughly 3%. The sample comprised PBMCs. The receptors stem from a man aged 18 to 35 in good health and CMV-seronegative.

The genes are TRBV27 and TRBJ2-1; 8 bases are a match to TRBD2. The V gene's germline CDR1 is MNHEY and CDR2 SMNVEV (reference sequence). V was pared by 7 bases and J by 1 base, with 6 bases of the junction left unmatched. This CDR3 is 15 amino acids long. The CDR3 sequence is CASTYGGVSYNEQFF. The CDR3 DNA sequence: TGTGCCAGCACCTACGGGGGGGTATCCTACAATGAGCAGTTCTTC.

V and J are TRBV11-2 and TRBJ1-2; possibly TRBD1 for D (5 bases). The V gene lost 5 bases and the J gene lost 8 bases, with 12 bases spanning the gap. From germline, CDR1 is SGHAT and CDR2 FQNNGV. The CDR3 has 12 residues. The CDR3 sequence is CASSGTGSGYTF. In DNA form, the CDR3 reads TGTGCCAGCAGCGGAACAGGATCCGGCTACACCTTC. The entire variable domain, with the rest obtained from reference TRBV11-2 and TRBJ1-2, is as follows: EAGVAQSPRYKIIEKRQSVAFWCNPISGHATLYWYQQILGQGPKLLIQFQNNGVVDDSQLPKDRFSAERLKGVDSTLKIQPAKLEDSAVYLCASSGTGSGYTFGSGTRLTVV.

The genes are TRBV27 and TRBJ2-7; TRBD1 matches at 12 bases. Germline lookup yields CDR1 MNHEY and CDR2 SMNVEV (reference sequence). The CDR3 loop spans 14 amino acids. Trimming removed 2 bases from V and 6 bases from J; junction bases left unmatched: 2. The CDR3, as DNA: TGTGCCAGCAGTTTAGGGACAGGGGGCCTCGAGCAGTACTTC. This translates into CASSLGTGGLEQYF.

This clone occurred once. The CDR3 DNA follows: TGTGCCAGCAGCCGGGACTATGCCTACGAGCAGTACTTC. Its translation is CASSRDYAYEQYF. The rearrangement joins TRBV7-8 to TRBJ2-7; 7 bases agree with TRBD2. The V segment lost 5 bases and the J segment 2 bases; nucleotides outside the gene matches: 3. The CDR3 is 13 residues long. Germline loops: CDR1 SGHVS, CDR2 FQNEAQ.

CDR3 sequence: CASSRLTGTRIKRSYNEQFF. CDR3 DNA: TGTGCCAGTAGTAGACTAACCGGGACTAGAATTAAGAGGTCCTACAATGAGCAGTTCTTC. This chain connects TRBV19 to TRBJ2-1, with 8 bases identical to TRBD2. The V gene's germline CDR1 is LNHDA and CDR2 SQIVND (reference sequence). The CDR3 consists of 20 residues. V lost 4 bases, J lost 1 base, and 18 bases stayed unmatched. The variable domain in full, completed from reference TRBV19 and TRBJ2-1, reads DGGITQSPKYLFRKEGQNVTLSCEQNLNHDAMYWYRQDPGQGLRLIYYSQIVNDFQKGDIAEGYSVSREKKESFPLTVTSAQKNPTAFYLCASSRLTGTRIKRSYNEQFFGPGTRLTVL.

The chain carries TRBV27 and TRBJ2-2; D is possibly TRBD1 (6 bases). Trimming took 5 bases from V and 4 from J, leaving 17 bases between them. Germline V gene sequence: CDR1 MNHEY, CDR2 SMNVEV (reference sequence). There are 16 residues in the CDR3. The CDR3 DNA follows: TGTGCCAGCAGTCCCCGACAGGATCGGGGCACCGGGGAGCTGTTTTTT. Residues: CASSPRQDRGTGELFF.

The rearrangement joins TRBV4-1 to TRBJ2-7, with 11 bases lining up with TRBD2. V was pared by 1 base and J by 4 bases, with 3 bases of the junction left unmatched. The length of the CDR3 is 15 residues. The V gene's germline CDR1 is MGHRA and CDR2 YSYEKL. CDR3 amino acids: CASSQGRTSGYEQYF. As DNA, the CDR3 is TGCGCCAGCAGCCAAGGGAGGACTAGCGGGTACGAGCAGTACTTC.

This clone was seen a few times. The gene calls are TRBV6-1 and TRBJ2-1, with D possibly being TRBD1 (6 bases). Looked up from germline, CDR1 is MNHNS and CDR2 is SASEGT. The ends were cut back, 6 bases at V and 6 bases at J, with 12 bases in the middle. This CDR3 has 13 amino acids. The CDR3 reads CASSPRDTNEQFF. DNA of the CDR3: TGTGCCAGCAGCCCCAGGGACACCAATGAGCAGTTCTTC.

In its sample, this clone was seen a few times. The rearrangement joins TRBV11-3 to TRBJ2-3; 9 positions match TRBD2. The CDR3 covers 15 residues. Germline V lookup: CDR1 SGHNT, CDR2 YENEEA. V dropped 8 bases and J dropped 0; count of bases not matched to a gene: 6. The CDR3 region is CASRSGRSSTDTQYF. In DNA, the CDR3 is TGTGCCAGCCGTAGCGGGAGATCTAGCACAGATACGCAGTATTTT.

Points on this clone: At the DNA level, this CDR3 is encoded by other sequences in the same sample as well. The rearrangement links TRBV29-1 to TRBJ1-2, with D perhaps TRBD1 (6 bases). Germline V CDR1 and CDR2: SQVTM, ANQGSEA. This CDR3 has 14 amino acids. V was trimmed by 3 bases and J by 2 bases, leaving 13 bases between them. CDR3 region: CSVEGRGKNYGYTF. As DNA, the CDR3 is TGCAGCGTTGAGGGCAGGGGAAAGAACTATGGCTACACCTTC.

The V and J genes are TRBV2 and TRBJ2-1; no clear D. CDR3 length: 11 residues. Trimming took 6 bases from V and 5 from J, leaving 5 bases between them. Germline V gives CDR1 SNHLY, CDR2 FYNNEI. CDR3 bases: TGTGCCAGCAGGTTTAACAATGAGCAGTTCTTC. It is translated as CASRFNNEQFF.

The rearrangement joins TRBV5-1 to TRBJ2-3; D unclear. The V gene's germline CDR1 is SGHRS and CDR2 YFSETQ. The CDR3 runs to 15 residues. With 4 bases removed from V and 4 bases from J, the gap between germline ends came to 16 bases. CDR3 DNA: TGCGCCAGCAGCCAAGTCGTCAGCGAGGCAGATACGCAGTATTTT. Residues: CASSQVVSEADTQYF.

CDR3 protein: CATTPKRGDTQYF. CDR3 coding DNA: TGTGCCACCACGCCGAAGAGAGGAGATACGCAGTATTTT. V is TRBV13 and J is TRBJ2-3, with D unclear. CDR3 length equals 13 residues. Per the germline V gene, CDR1 is PRHDT and CDR2 is FYEKMQ (reference sequence). The V and J ends lost 10 bases and 5 bases respectively, with 16 bases between them.

The genes are TRBV19 and TRBJ1-2; 11 nucleotides match TRBD1. V dropped 5 bases and J dropped 9; count of bases not matched to a gene: 14. CDR1 is LNHDA, CDR2 SQIVND, per germline (reference sequence). The CDR3 loop spans 16 amino acids. The CDR3 region has the DNA TGTGCCAGTAGTCTCAGAAGCCCCGGGACAGGGGGTAGCTACACCTTC. It is translated as CASSLRSPGTGGSYTF.

The V gene is TRBV7-9, the J gene TRBJ2-5, with no clear D. Trimming pared 5 bases from V and 7 bases from J, leaving 11 bases between. The CDR3 consists of 12 residues. Germline V lookup: CDR1 SEHNR, CDR2 FQNEAQ (reference sequence). The CDR3, as DNA: TGTGCCAGCAGCGCGCACGGTTGGACCCAGTACTTC. Translated, it gives CASSAHGWTQYF.

This clone was detected once. The rearrangement uses TRBV27 and TRBJ2-5; TRBD2 agrees at 8 bases. J lost 5 bases, V lost 8 bases, and 16 bases had no gene match. The CDR3 consists of 16 residues. The germline V gene has CDR1 MNHEY and CDR2 SMNVEV (reference sequence). The CDR3 nucleotides read TGTGCCAGCGCTGAGGAGGGCGGGAGGCCCCGGGAGACCCAGTACTTC. Translating it yields CASAEEGGRPRETQYF.

This clone was observed a single time. The CDR3 nucleotides are TGTGCCAGCAACGCCGGGACAGAGTATGGCTACACCTTC. It specifies CASNAGTEYGYTF. This chain connects TRBV2 to TRBJ1-2; 7 bases are a match to TRBD1. This CDR3 has 13 amino acids. V was clipped by 7 bases and J by 5 bases; unmatched bases: 7. From germline, CDR1 is SNHLY and CDR2 FYNNEI.

This chain links TRBV27 with TRBJ2-2; 11 bases are shared with TRBD1. This CDR3 region has 15 residues. The V segment lost 5 bases and the J segment 5 bases; nucleotides outside the gene matches: 4. Per germline, CDR1 MNHEY and CDR2 SMNVEV (reference sequence). The CDR3 spells CASSVGTGGTGELFF. The DNA of the CDR3 is TGTGCCAGCAGTGTCGGGACAGGGGGTACCGGGGAGCTGTTTTTT.

The chain carries TRBV9 and TRBJ2-7; D not certain. Germline lookup yields CDR1 SGDLS and CDR2 YYNGEE. V shed 0 bases and J shed 6 bases, with 10 bases lying between them. The CDR3 extends over 13 amino acids. The CDR3 spells CASSVDLVGEQYF. The DNA for the CDR3 is TGTGCCAGCAGCGTAGACTTAGTTGGCGAGCAGTACTTC.

The rearrangement joins TRBV25-1 to TRBJ2-3; D might be TRBD1 (5 bases). This CDR3 is 15 amino acids long. The ends were cut back, 8 bases at V and 1 base at J, with 16 bases in the middle. Looked up from germline, CDR1 is MGHDK and CDR2 is SYGVNS. CDR3 in DNA: TGTGCCAGCTCCGCTAGGGGAAGGGGCACAGATACGCAGTATTTT. Its protein product is CASSARGRGTDTQYF.

The chain is built from TRBV5-1 and TRBJ2-1, with 8 bases lining up with TRBD2. CDR3 length: 14 amino acids. CDR1 and CDR2 from the germline V gene are SGHRS and YFSETQ. J was trimmed by 2 bases and V by 3 bases; bases with no gene match: 1. In nucleotides, the CDR3 is TGCGCCAGCAGCTATAGCGGGACCTACAATGAGCAGTTCTTC. Translating gives CASSYSGTYNEQFF.

The chain joins TRBV10-3 to TRBJ1-4, with D possibly TRBD1 on 5 matching bases. Trimming cost V 2 bases and J 4 bases, with 14 bases left between them. The germline gives CDR1 ENHRY, CDR2 SYGVKD. This CDR3 comprises 16 residues. The CDR3 loop reads CAISEVQAGDNEKLFF. The CDR3 DNA sequence: TGTGCCATCAGTGAGGTACAGGCGGGAGATAATGAAAAACTGTTTTTT.

The V gene is TRBV6-6, the J gene TRBJ2-2; D unclear. This CDR3 is built from 14 residues. V shed 1 base and J shed 1 base, with 4 bases lying between them. Germline V gives CDR1 MNHNY, CDR2 SVGAGI (reference sequence). The CDR3, as DNA: TGTGCCAGCAGTTACTTAAAGAACACCGGGGAGCTGTTTTTT. It yields the protein CASSYLKNTGELFF.

This chain joins TRBV5-1 and TRBJ2-1, with D perhaps TRBD1 (6 bases). The CDR3 has 15 amino acids. Germline-derived CDR1 and CDR2 are SGHRS and YFSETQ. Trimming left V 0 bases short and J 3 bases short, with 10 bases between. The CDR3 protein is CASSLDRVGYNEQFF. The CDR3 DNA is TGCGCCAGCAGCTTGGACAGGGTGGGCTACAATGAGCAGTTCTTC. The full variable domain, with the rest looked up from reference TRBV5-1 and TRBJ2-1, is KAGVTQTPRYLIKTRGQQVTLSCSPISGHRSVSWYQQTPGQGLQFLFEYFSETQRNKGNFPGRFSGRQFSNSRSEMNVSTLELGDSALYLCASSLDRVGYNEQFFGPGTRLTVL.

This chain uses TRBV7-6 with TRBJ2-1, with TRBD1 as a possible D gene (6 bases). The CDR3 loop spans 18 amino acids. The germline V and J ends were trimmed by 3 bases and 3 bases, with 21 bases remaining between them. Germline assignment: CDR1 SGHVS and CDR2 FNYEAQ. Here the CDR3 reads CASSFSRAGRGGYNEQFF. CDR3 in DNA: TGTGCCAGCAGCTTTAGCAGGGCCGGTCGAGGGGGCTACAATGAGCAGTTCTTC.

This clone was seen a handful of times. The chain joins TRBV2 to TRBJ2-7; no reliable D call. Germline V lookup: CDR1 SNHLY, CDR2 FYNNEI. V lost 8 bases and J 4 bases, leaving 6 bases between the germline ends. This CDR3 is built from 10 residues. The CDR3 nucleotides are TGTGCCAGCGGAGAGTACGAGCAGTACTTC. Translation gives CASGEYEQYF.

The J gene is TRBJ2-7, the V gene TRBV6-5; perhaps TRBD1 as D (5 bases). Germline V gene sequence: CDR1 MNHEY, CDR2 SVGAGI. Between the trimmed V and J ends, which lost 0 bases and 4 bases, there was a span of 7 bases. CDR3 length equals 13 residues. This chain's CDR3 is CASSYSHRYEQYF. CDR3 DNA: TGTGCCAGCAGTTACTCCCACAGGTACGAGCAGTACTTC.

The chain uses TRBV5-4 and TRBJ1-2, with TRBD1 matching 7 bases. This CDR3 has 14 amino acids. After removal of 4 bases from V and 4 bases from J, the junction contained 7 bases not matched to a gene. Germline-derived CDR1 and CDR2 are SGHNT and YYREEE (reference sequence). DNA for the CDR3: TGTGCCAGCAGCATAAGAGGGGGCTTCTATGGCTACACCTTC. This translates into CASSIRGGFYGYTF.

The rearrangement uses TRBV6-6 and TRBJ2-1, with D tentatively TRBD1 (6 bases). Between the trimmed V and J ends, which lost 5 bases and 8 bases, there was a span of 19 bases. CDR3 length: 15 amino acids. Germline CDR1 MNHNY, CDR2 SVGAGI (reference sequence). DNA for the CDR3: TGTGCCAGCAGTACCTCCGGGACACCGCCTCATGAGCAGTTCTTC. Translating gives CASSTSGTPPHEQFF.